This TCR beta chain was recorded in a study of blood T cell repertoires in COVID-19 (TCRdb year 2020). Study-level background: Recovered participants in ImmuneRACE Cohort 3 were defined as having two consecutive negative NP/OP PCR tests, clearance from a healthcare professional, or resolution of symptoms. Samples covering the acute and convalescent phases of COVID-19 were provided by collaborators in the United States, Italy and Spain. The material from the prospective study consisted of cDNA or gDNA derived from T cells, B-cell-depleted T cells, or PBMCs. The dataset comprised deeply sampled blood TCRbeta repertoires from subjects exposed to, actively infected with, or recovered from COVID-19. The repertoires were released in a freely available public database meant as a resource for research on the immune response to SARS-CoV-2. Samples came from the ongoing ImmuneRACE study (first 160 participants) plus 1,254 subjects from 6 global collaborators. The sample metadata nearly always contained a de-identified subject ID, COVID-19 status, age in years and sex. Where available, HLA class I and class II types were taken from metadata supplied by the sample provider and were not determined by assay-based typing.

The CDR3 covers 14 residues, taking in both the cysteine and the phenylalanine. Of the read, only the CDR3 DNA is kept; its 42 bases are in frame from base 1. V lost 2 bases and J lost 3 bases, and the count of bases not matched to a germline gene is 4. The germline V gene yields SGHTA for CDR1 and FQGTGA for CDR2. Broad study findings and their caveats: The quantity of clinical and demographic metadata differed by source and by participant and was supplied without curation.

TCRbeta CDR3 regions were amplified from genomic DNA using the immunoSEQ Assay, a bias-controlled multiplex PCR. The authors processed their data as follows. The number of nucleated cells in each sample was estimated by amplification of reference gene primers within the assay. To quantify the absolute abundance of each unique TCRbeta CDR3 rearrangement, sequence reads were collapsed and filtered. For each sample, productive Simpson clonality was calculated as the square root of Simpson's diversity index over productive rearrangements. TCRdb took over this immuneACCESS table, retaining in-frame rearrangements with V and J assigned. Such tables are incomplete; in checked studies, under half of the missing clones stem from an unresolved V gene, and the remainder is unexplained. The D gene and trimming were derived from the DNA, and the V and J assignments and clone size from that table. Present in this sample are hundreds of thousands of clones, around 89% of which were seen just once. The top ten hold approximately 2% of the sample.

Enrolling through a virtual design, the prospective study's participants ranged in age from about 18 to 89 years and lived across 24 United States geographic areas. In the prospective study, participants were assigned to cohorts based on the clinical history participants reported in a screening survey and a study questionnaire. In the prospective study, mobile phlebotomists collected whole blood, serum and a nasopharyngeal or oropharyngeal swab from each participant. Additional blood draws and questionnaires over an approximately two-month period could optionally be provided by prospective study participants. Prospective study blood samples were shipped either frozen or at room temperature before DNA extraction. As to this clone: Its antigen is currently not known. Base qualities were left out, and no much larger clone turns up one base away.

This TCR came from a woman aged 60-75 years in a cohort exposed to, infected with or recovered from COVID-19 (not recorded which). The sequence joins TRBV7-3 to TRBJ2-7, with TRBD2 identical over 7 junction bases. The source material was PBMCs or T cells enriched from blood (not recorded which). The DNA reads TGTGCCAGCAGCTTAGAGGCGGGAGTCTACGAGCAGTACTTC. Its coded protein is CASSLEAGVYEQYF.